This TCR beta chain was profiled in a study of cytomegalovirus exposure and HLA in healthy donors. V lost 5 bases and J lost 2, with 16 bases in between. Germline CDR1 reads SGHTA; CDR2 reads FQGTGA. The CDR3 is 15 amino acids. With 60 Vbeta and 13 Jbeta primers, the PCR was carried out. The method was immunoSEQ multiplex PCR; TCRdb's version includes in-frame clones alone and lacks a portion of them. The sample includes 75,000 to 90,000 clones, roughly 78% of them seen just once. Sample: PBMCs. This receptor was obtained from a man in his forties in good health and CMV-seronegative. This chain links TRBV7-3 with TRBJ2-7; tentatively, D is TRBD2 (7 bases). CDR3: CASSAGAGIPYEQYF. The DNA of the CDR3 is TGTGCCAGCAGCGCGGGGGCAGGGATCCCCTACGAGCAGTACTTC.